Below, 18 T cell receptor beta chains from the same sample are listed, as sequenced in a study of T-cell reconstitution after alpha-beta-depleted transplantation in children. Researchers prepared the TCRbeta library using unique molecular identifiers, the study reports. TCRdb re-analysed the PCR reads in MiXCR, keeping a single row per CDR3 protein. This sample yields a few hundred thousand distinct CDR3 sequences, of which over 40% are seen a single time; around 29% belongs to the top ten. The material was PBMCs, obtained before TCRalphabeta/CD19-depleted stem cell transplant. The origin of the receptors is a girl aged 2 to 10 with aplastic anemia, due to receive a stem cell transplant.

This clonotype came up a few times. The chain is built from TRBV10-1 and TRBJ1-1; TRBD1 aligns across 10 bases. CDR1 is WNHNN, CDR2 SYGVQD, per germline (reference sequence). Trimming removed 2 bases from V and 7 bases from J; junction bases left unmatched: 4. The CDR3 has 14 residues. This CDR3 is CASSETRDRGEAFF. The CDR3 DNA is TGCGCCAGCAGTGAGACCCGGGACAGGGGTGAAGCTTTCTTT.

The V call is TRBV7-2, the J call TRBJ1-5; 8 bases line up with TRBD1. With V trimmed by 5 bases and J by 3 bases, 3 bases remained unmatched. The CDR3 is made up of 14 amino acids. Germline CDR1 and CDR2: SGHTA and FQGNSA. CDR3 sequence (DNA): TGTGCCAGCAGCGGGACAGGAGACAATCAGCCCCAGCATTTT. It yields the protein CASSGTGDNQPQHF.

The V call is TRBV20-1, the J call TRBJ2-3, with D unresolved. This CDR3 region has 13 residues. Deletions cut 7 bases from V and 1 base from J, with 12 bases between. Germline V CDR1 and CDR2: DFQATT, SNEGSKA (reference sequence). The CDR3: CSVRQDGTDTQYF. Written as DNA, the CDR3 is TGCAGTGTTCGGCAGGATGGCACAGATACGCAGTATTTT.

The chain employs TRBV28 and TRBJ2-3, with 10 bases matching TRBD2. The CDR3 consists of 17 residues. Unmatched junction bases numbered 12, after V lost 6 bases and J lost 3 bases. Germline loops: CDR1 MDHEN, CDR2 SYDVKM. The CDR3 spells CASRRLAGPPRTDTQYF. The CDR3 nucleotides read TGTGCCAGCAGACGACTAGCGGGCCCGCCTCGAACAGATACGCAGTATTTT.

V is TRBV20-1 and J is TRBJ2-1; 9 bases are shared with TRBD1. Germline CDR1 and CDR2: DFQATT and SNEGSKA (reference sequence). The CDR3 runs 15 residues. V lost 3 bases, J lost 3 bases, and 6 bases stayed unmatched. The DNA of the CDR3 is TGCAGTGCTAGGACAGGGGGTATTGACTACAATGAGCAGTTCTTC. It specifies CSARTGGIDYNEQFF.

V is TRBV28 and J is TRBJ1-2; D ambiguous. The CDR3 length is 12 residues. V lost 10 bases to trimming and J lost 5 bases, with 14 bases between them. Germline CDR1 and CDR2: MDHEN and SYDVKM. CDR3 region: CATAATTYGYTF. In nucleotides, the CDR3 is TGTGCCACGGCTGCCACTACTTATGGCTACACCTTC.

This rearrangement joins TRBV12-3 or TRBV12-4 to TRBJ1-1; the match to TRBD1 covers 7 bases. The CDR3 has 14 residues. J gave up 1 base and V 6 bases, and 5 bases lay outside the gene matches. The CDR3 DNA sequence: TGTGCCAGCAGGACCGACAGGGCGAACACTGAAGCTTTCTTT. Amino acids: CASRTDRANTEAFF.

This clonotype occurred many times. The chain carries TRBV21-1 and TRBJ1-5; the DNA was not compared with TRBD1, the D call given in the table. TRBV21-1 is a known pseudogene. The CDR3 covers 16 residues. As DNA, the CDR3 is TGTGCCAGCCCTCCTACAGGGGGAAGAGGCAATCAGCCCCAGCATTTT. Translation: CASPPTGGRGNQPQHF.

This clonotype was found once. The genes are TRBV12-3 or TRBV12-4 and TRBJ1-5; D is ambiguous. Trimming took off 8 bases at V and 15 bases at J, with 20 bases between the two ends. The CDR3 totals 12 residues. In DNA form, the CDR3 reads TGTGCCAGCGGCCACAGTGAATTTGGATTGCATTTT. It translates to CASGHSEFGLHF.

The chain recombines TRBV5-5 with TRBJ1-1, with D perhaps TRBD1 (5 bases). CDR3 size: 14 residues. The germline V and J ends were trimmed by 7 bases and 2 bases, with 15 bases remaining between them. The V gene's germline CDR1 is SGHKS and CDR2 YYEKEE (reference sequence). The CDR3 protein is CASSKGPINTEAFF. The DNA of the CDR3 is TGTGCCAGCTCAAAGGGGCCGATCAACACTGAAGCTTTCTTT.

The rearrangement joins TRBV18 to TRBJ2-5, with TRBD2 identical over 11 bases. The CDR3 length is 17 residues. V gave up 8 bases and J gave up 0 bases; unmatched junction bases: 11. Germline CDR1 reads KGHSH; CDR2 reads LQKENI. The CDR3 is CASTLLAGGSYQETQYF. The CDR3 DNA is TGTGCCAGCACCCTATTAGCGGGAGGGTCCTACCAAGAGACCCAGTACTTC.

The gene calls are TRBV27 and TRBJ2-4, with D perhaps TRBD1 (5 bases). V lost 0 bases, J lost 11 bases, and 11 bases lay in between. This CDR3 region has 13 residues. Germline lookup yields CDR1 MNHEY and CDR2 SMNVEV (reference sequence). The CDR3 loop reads CASSLSATAVQYF. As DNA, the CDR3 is TGTGCCAGCAGTTTATCGGCGACAGCAGTTCAGTACTTC.

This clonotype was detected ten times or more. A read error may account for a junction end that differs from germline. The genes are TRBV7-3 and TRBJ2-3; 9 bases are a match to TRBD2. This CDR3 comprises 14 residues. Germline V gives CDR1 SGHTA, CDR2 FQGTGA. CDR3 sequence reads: CASSPGTSRDTQYF. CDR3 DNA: TGTGCCAGCAGCCCCGGGACTAGCAGAGATACGCAGTATTTT.

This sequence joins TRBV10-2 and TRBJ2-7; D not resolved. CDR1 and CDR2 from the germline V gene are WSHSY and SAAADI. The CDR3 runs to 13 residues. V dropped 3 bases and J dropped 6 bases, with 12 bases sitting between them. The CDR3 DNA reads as TGCGCCAGCAGTGACCCATCGGGTTCCGAGCAGTACTTC. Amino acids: CASSDPSGSEQYF.

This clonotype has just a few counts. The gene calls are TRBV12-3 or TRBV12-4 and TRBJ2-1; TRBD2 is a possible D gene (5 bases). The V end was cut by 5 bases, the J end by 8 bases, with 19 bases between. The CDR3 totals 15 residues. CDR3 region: CASSPRGRGGDEQFF. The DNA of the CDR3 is TGTGCCAGCAGTCCCCGGGGTAGAGGTGGCGATGAGCAGTTCTTC.

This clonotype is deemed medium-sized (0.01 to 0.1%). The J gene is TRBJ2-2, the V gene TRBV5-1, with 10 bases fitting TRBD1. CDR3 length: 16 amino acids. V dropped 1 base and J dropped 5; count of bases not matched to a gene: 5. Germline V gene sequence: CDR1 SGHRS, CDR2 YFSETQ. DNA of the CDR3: TGCGCCAGCAGCTTGAGGACAGGGGGGGAAACCGGGGAGCTGTTTTTT. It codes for CASSLRTGGETGELFF.

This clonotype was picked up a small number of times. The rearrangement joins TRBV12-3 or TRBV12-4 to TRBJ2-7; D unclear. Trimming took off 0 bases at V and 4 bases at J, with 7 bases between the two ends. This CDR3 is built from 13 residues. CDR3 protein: CASSLARNYEQYF. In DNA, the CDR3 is TGTGCCAGCAGTTTAGCGCGAAATTACGAGCAGTACTTC.

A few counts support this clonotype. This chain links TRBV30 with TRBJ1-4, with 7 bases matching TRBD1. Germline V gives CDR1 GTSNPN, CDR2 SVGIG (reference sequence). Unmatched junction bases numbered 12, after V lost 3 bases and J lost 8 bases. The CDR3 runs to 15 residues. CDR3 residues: CAWSATGQPLEKLFF. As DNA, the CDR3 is TGTGCCTGGAGCGCGACGGGACAGCCTCTGGAAAAACTGTTTTTT.